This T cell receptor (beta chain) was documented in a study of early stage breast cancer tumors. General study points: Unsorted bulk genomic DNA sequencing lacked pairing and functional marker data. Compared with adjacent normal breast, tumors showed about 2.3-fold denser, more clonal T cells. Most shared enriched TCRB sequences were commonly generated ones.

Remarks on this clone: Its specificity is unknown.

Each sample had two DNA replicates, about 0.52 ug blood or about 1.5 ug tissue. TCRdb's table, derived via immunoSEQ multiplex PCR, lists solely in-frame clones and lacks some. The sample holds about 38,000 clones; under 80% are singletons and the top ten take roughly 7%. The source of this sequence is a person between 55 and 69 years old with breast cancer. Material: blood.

The CDR3 sequence: CASTSAYGYTF. As DNA, the CDR3 is TGTGCCAGTACCTCCGCGTATGGCTACACCTTC. This chain connects TRBV19 to TRBJ1-2; no firm D call. V shed 7 bases and J shed 5 bases, with 8 bases lying between them. Per the germline V gene, CDR1 is LNHDA and CDR2 is SQIVND (reference sequence). The length of the CDR3 is 11 residues.